The 23 T cell receptor beta chains reported below all come from one sample, sequenced in a study of blood T cell repertoires in COVID-19. Clones were read by immunoSEQ multiplex PCR, and TCRdb kept only the in-frame ones, dropping some. This sample has some 230,000 clones, with around four fifths found just once. The sample taken for sequencing was peripheral blood. The receptors originated from a woman of 80 years or more with COVID-19, enrolled during active disease.

The chain employs TRBV7-3 and TRBJ1-2; maybe TRBD1 (5 bases). V gave up 0 bases and J gave up 5 bases, with 7 bases separating them. The CDR3 length is 13 residues. Per germline, CDR1 SGHTA and CDR2 FQGTGA. The CDR3 region has the DNA TGTGCCAGCAGCTTAACCAGGGATTATGGCTACACCTTC. Its protein is CASSLTRDYGYTF.

The chain uses TRBV10-3 and TRBJ1-2; TRBD1 might be the D (5 bases). Trimming pared 4 bases from V and 4 bases from J, leaving 16 bases between. CDR1 ENHRY and CDR2 SYGVKD come from the germline V gene. The CDR3 has 15 amino acids. CDR3 residues: CAISAETLRGYGYTF. The DNA for the CDR3 is TGTGCCATCAGTGCCGAAACTCTAAGGGGCTATGGCTACACCTTC.

This clone was observed many times. The J gene is TRBJ2-5, the V gene TRBV30, with TRBD1 identical over 9 bases. The CDR3 spans 15 residues. Germline CDR1 reads GTSNPN; CDR2 reads SVGIG (reference sequence). Trimming at V came to 4 bases and at J to 5 bases, leaving 11 bases not matched to a gene. Here the CDR3 reads CAWKGGQGTYETQYF. The CDR3 DNA is TGTGCCTGGAAAGGAGGACAGGGGACCTACGAGACCCAGTACTTC.

Only a few counts were recorded for this clone. This chain joins TRBV6-5 and TRBJ1-1; D perhaps matches TRBD1 (6 bases). CDR1 is MNHEY and CDR2 is SVGAGI in the germline V gene. The V gene lost 7 bases and the J gene lost 5 bases, with 17 bases spanning the gap. The CDR3 totals 14 residues. The CDR3 bases are TGTGCCAGCACCCTTACTCAGGGGCGGACTGAAGCTTTCTTT. Amino acids: CASTLTQGRTEAFF.

The chain uses TRBV3-1 (or the pseudogene TRBV3-2) and TRBJ1-1, with TRBD1 matching over 7 bases. Germline values: CDR1 LGHDT, CDR2 YNNKEL (reference sequence). The CDR3 has 15 residues. J gave up 1 base and V 3 bases, and 5 bases lay outside the gene matches. The CDR3: CASSHRTGENTEAFF. For the CDR3, the DNA is TGTGCCAGCAGCCATAGAACAGGGGAGAACACTGAAGCTTTCTTT.

The chain is built from TRBV25-1 and TRBJ1-2; 7 bases match TRBD1. The CDR3 consists of 16 residues. CDR1 is MGHDK, CDR2 SYGVNS, per germline. Germline trimming cut 0 bases from V and 3 bases from J; bases unmatched to any gene: 7. The CDR3 coding sequence is TGTGCCAGCAGTGAATATAACAGGGGAGCCTACTATGGCTACACCTTC. Encoded protein: CASSEYNRGAYYGYTF.

This chain uses TRBV19 with TRBJ2-5; TRBD2 matches at 8 bases. This CDR3 has 16 residues. The V gene end was trimmed by 5 bases and the J gene end by 2 bases; junction bases not matched to a gene: 10. Germline CDR1 LNHDA, CDR2 SQIVND (reference sequence). The CDR3 DNA sequence: TGTGCCAGTAGTTCCTCCGGGGGGGCGCTTCAAGAGACCCAGTACTTC. Translated, it gives CASSSSGGALQETQYF.

The chain employs TRBV18 and TRBJ2-2; D gene unclear. Germline V gene data show CDR1 as KGHSH and CDR2 as LQKENI. V was pared by 5 bases and J by 6 bases, with 7 bases between. This CDR3 region has 12 residues. For the CDR3, the DNA is TGTGCCAGCTCATTAGAATCCGGGGAGCTGTTTTTT. Translation: CASSLESGELFF.

The V call is TRBV19, the J call TRBJ1-3; D gene ambiguous. The germline V and J ends were trimmed by 2 bases and 0 bases, with 14 bases remaining between them. Germline-derived CDR1 and CDR2 are LNHDA and SQIVND (reference sequence). The length of the CDR3 is 17 residues. The CDR3 loop is CASSIYRTLHSGNTIYF. CDR3 DNA sequence: TGTGCCAGTAGTATATACAGAACCCTACACTCTGGAAACACCATATATTTT. The full variable domain, its missing parts supplied by reference TRBV19 and TRBJ1-3, is DGGITQSPKYLFRKEGQNVTLSCEQNLNHDAMYWYRQDPGQGLRLIYYSQIVNDFQKGDIAEGYSVSREKKESFPLTVTSAQKNPTAFYLCASSIYRTLHSGNTIYFGEGSWLTVV.

V is TRBV5-5 and J is TRBJ1-2; D call uncertain. Trimming removed 1 base at V and 3 bases at J, with 10 bases between. This CDR3 comprises 14 residues. Germline-derived CDR1 and CDR2 are SGHKS and YYEKEE (reference sequence). This chain's CDR3 is CASSLTEAHYGYTF. The CDR3 nucleotides read TGTGCCAGCAGCTTGACCGAAGCTCACTATGGCTACACCTTC.

V usage is TRBV19 and J usage is TRBJ1-2; D call uncertain. Germline CDR1 and CDR2: LNHDA and SQIVND (reference sequence). The CDR3 contains 14 residues. Trimming cost V 3 bases and J 7 bases, with 15 bases left between them. CDR3 amino acids: CASSMKSVGFGYTF. Here the CDR3 DNA reads TGTGCCAGTAGTATGAAGTCGGTCGGTTTTGGCTACACCTTC.

The CDR3 is CASSDGGESYNEQFF. CDR3 DNA: TGTGCCAGCAGCGATGGGGGCGAATCCTACAATGAGCAGTTCTTC. V gene TRBV9 combines with J gene TRBJ2-1, with D tentatively TRBD1 (6 bases). V lost 3 bases and J lost 1, with 11 bases in between. Germline lookup yields CDR1 SGDLS and CDR2 YYNGEE. CDR3 length equals 15 residues.

This clone was detected only a few times. The chain uses TRBV7-3 and TRBJ2-3; 8 nucleotides line up with TRBD2. Germline V gives CDR1 SGHTA, CDR2 FQGTGA. The length of the CDR3 is 15 residues. With 5 bases clipped from V and 11 bases from J, the junction kept 15 bases outside the gene matches. In DNA form, the CDR3 reads TGTGCCAGCAGCCGCTGGGGAGCGGGAGATTCCTTGCAGTATTTT. As protein: CASSRWGAGDSLQYF.

The V gene is TRBV6-6, the J gene TRBJ1-5; D gene ambiguous. The CDR3 length is 16 residues. In germline, CDR1 is MNHNY, CDR2 SVGAGI (reference sequence). The ends were cut back, 2 bases at V and 5 bases at J, with 16 bases in the middle. The CDR3 DNA is TGTGCCAGCAGTTACCCCCGCGATGTAAAACATCAGCCCCAGCATTTT. Its protein is CASSYPRDVKHQPQHF.

This sequence joins TRBV5-1 and TRBJ1-1, with D possibly TRBD1 on 6 matching bases. Trimming cost V 5 bases and J 4 bases, with 12 bases left between them. Germline assignment: CDR1 SGHRS and CDR2 YFSETQ. CDR3 length: 13 residues. The CDR3 bases are TGCGCCAGCAGAGAGCAGGGGACCACTGAAGCTTTCTTT. This gives the protein CASREQGTTEAFF.

Turning to this clone: The sample carries other DNA sequences with the same CDR3. The chain has TRBV3-1 (or the pseudogene TRBV3-2) and TRBJ2-1, with TRBD2 identical over 12 bases. The germline V gene has CDR1 LGHDT and CDR2 YNNKEL (reference sequence). The CDR3 sequence is 14 residues long. The trim removed 5 bases at V and 4 bases at J, leaving 0 bases unmatched. Written as DNA, the CDR3 is TGTGCCAGCAGCGGGACTAGCGGGTACAATGAGCAGTTCTTC. Amino acids: CASSGTSGYNEQFF.

The chain carries TRBV5-1 and TRBJ1-5; tentatively, D is TRBD1 (5 bases). Germline lookup yields CDR1 SGHRS and CDR2 YFSETQ. The CDR3 consists of 15 residues. V was cut by 3 bases and J by 2 bases, with 12 bases left in between. The CDR3 protein is CASSSDGGGNQPQHF. For the CDR3, the DNA is TGCGCCAGCAGCTCCGATGGAGGGGGCAATCAGCCCCAGCATTTT.

The CDR3 sequence: CASLGGPGTDTQYF. The CDR3 DNA follows: TGTGCCAGCCTAGGGGGCCCCGGTACAGATACGCAGTATTTT. V is TRBV6-5 and J is TRBJ2-3; TRBD1 matches at 7 bases. Germline V gene lookup returns CDR1 MNHEY and CDR2 SVGAGI. V was pared by 8 bases and J by 3 bases, with 8 bases of the junction left unmatched. This CDR3 has 14 amino acids.

This chain connects TRBV18 to TRBJ1-2; 7 bases line up with TRBD1. The germline CDR1 and CDR2 sequences are KGHSH and LQKENI. The V segment lost 1 base and the J segment 5 bases; nucleotides outside the gene matches: 7. The CDR3 has 15 amino acids. The CDR3 sequence is CASSPRKDRAYGYTF. CDR3 nucleotide sequence: TGTGCCAGCTCACCACGTAAAGACAGGGCGTATGGCTACACCTTC. Drawing the rest from reference TRBV18 and TRBJ1-2, the complete variable domain is NAGVMQNPRHLVRRRGQEARLRCSPMKGHSHVYWYRQLPEEGLKFMVYLQKENIIDESGMPKERFSAEFPKEGPSILRIQQVVRGDSAAYFCASSPRKDRAYGYTFGSGTRLTVV.

This sequence joins TRBV28 and TRBJ1-5, with D perhaps TRBD1 (5 bases). This CDR3 region has 13 residues. Germline V gene lookup returns CDR1 MDHEN and CDR2 SYDVKM. Between the trimmed V and J ends, which lost 10 bases and 5 bases, there was a span of 15 bases. The CDR3 sequence is CATRTRAHQPQHF. For the CDR3, the DNA is TGTGCCACCCGCACCAGGGCGCATCAGCCCCAGCATTTT.

V gene TRBV5-1 combines with J gene TRBJ2-3; unclear D gene. Trimming stripped 3 bases from V and 2 bases from J, with 13 bases between. CDR3 length: 15 amino acids. Germline V gene sequence: CDR1 SGHRS, CDR2 YFSETQ. CDR3 in amino acids: CASSSSPSFTDTQYF. CDR3 DNA: TGCGCCAGCAGCTCCTCCCCTTCCTTCACAGATACGCAGTATTTT.

This chain links TRBV2 with TRBJ2-3; 9 bases agree with TRBD1. After removal of 6 bases from V and 1 base from J, the junction contained 5 bases not matched to a gene. Germline CDR1 and CDR2: SNHLY and FYNNEI. The CDR3 has 15 residues. CDR3 region: CASRGTGKGTDTQYF. Written as DNA, the CDR3 is TGTGCCAGCAGAGGGACAGGGAAGGGCACAGATACGCAGTATTTT.

The CDR3 DNA reads as TGTGCCAGCAGCCGGGGAGGGCCGGGGTACGAGCAGTACTTC. Translation: CASSRGGPGYEQYF. This chain joins TRBV27 and TRBJ2-7; 7 bases match TRBD2. V lost 6 bases and J lost 4; bases outside the gene matches: 9. Germline V CDR1 and CDR2: MNHEY, SMNVEV (reference sequence). This CDR3 comprises 14 residues.